This TCR beta chain is drawn from a study of cytomegalovirus exposure and HLA in healthy donors. General study results and limits: When analyzed later, the rates of TCR association showed variation by HLA locus, with DRB1 the most and HLA-C the fewest.

The PCR was carried out with 60 Vbeta primers and 13 Jbeta primers. The protocol was immunoSEQ multiplex PCR, while the TCRdb copy is restricted to in-frame clones and leaves out a portion. The sample consists of under 200,000 clones, 84% of them appearing once. A note on this clone: The antigen is undetermined.

The CDR3 runs to 15 residues. Germline V gives CDR1 SQVTM, CDR2 ANQGSEA. V shed 4 bases, J shed 7 bases, and the junction held 11 bases outside the gene matches. The sample was PBMCs. This sequence joins TRBV29-1 and TRBJ1-5, with TRBD1 matching over 9 bases. This TCR was recovered from a boy aged 10-17 years in good health and CMV-seronegative. CDR3 DNA sequence: TGCAGCGTTGCCCTGGGACAGGGAGTAGTCCAGCCCCAGCATTTT. It codes for CSVALGQGVVQPQHF.